This TCR beta chain was found in a study of graft-versus-host responses after intestinal transplantation. About the study: Recipients underwent multivisceral, liver-intestinal, or isolated intestinal transplants. Among the recipients, all got anti-thymocyte globulin induction and then tacrolimus and steroids for approximately 3 years.

Study-wide results and limits: GvH clones turned up in recipient marrow; some had shown up first in ileum or blood.

Measured with immunoSEQ multiplex PCR; TCRdb has only the in-frame clones, and not every one. Among 40,000 or so clones listed, approximately 95% were seen once. Turning to this clone: Its antigen is not known.

Per the germline V gene, CDR1 is SSHAT and CDR2 is FNYEAQ (reference sequence). The CDR3 has 17 residues. Trimming cost V 1 base and J 1 base, with 14 bases left between them. The sequencing used PBMCs, collected approximately 740 days after intestinal transplantation. This receptor was identified in a human patient who received an intestinal transplant, so some T cells may come from the graft donor. The V and J genes are TRBV7-7 and TRBJ2-1; D possibly corresponds to TRBD2 (6 bases). CDR3: CASSLGYVAGSYNEQFF. Here the CDR3 DNA reads TGTGCCAGCAGCTTAGGGTACGTCGCGGGATCCTACAATGAGCAGTTCTTC.